Described below is a single T cell receptor beta chain sequence and its context. Its antigen is not known. Germline V gene data show CDR1 as MNHNS and CDR2 as SASEGT. V dropped 7 bases and J dropped 8; count of bases not matched to a gene: 6. The CDR3 consists of 13 residues. A multiplex PCR was run with 60 Vbeta primers and 13 Jbeta primers. The protocol was immunoSEQ multiplex PCR, while the TCRdb copy is restricted to in-frame clones and leaves out a portion. There are around 150,000 clones in the sample; around 59% occur only once, and over 1.5% lies in the top ten. These data belong to a study of cytomegalovirus exposure and HLA in healthy donors. Overall study findings and caveats: Around 160 TCR beta chains were listed as cytomegalovirus-associated. In a later analysis, a genetic analysis reported fewer productive-TCR N-insertions in an Asian-associated ancestry cluster than the cohort average.

This rearrangement joins TRBV6-1 to TRBJ1-4; 8 nucleotides match TRBD1. This receptor was identified in a male donor in good health and CMV-seronegative. The sequencing input was PBMCs. The chain's CDR3 is CASTPGGWEKLFF. The CDR3 DNA follows: TGTGCCAGCACCCCAGGGGGCTGGGAAAAACTGTTTTTT.